This T cell receptor beta chain is from a study of blood T cell repertoires in COVID-19. Clones were read by immunoSEQ multiplex PCR, and TCRdb kept only the in-frame ones, dropping some. The sample contains 25,000 to 30,000 clones, around 92% of which appear only once. The receptor's source is a woman in her seventies with COVID-19, enrolled during active disease. Sequenced input: peripheral blood.

The CDR3 DNA sequence: TGCAGCGTTGAAAACCCGGCAGGGGGGTACAATGAGCAGTTCTTC. This encodes CSVENPAGGYNEQFF. V is TRBV29-1 and J is TRBJ2-1; the D gene is possibly TRBD1 (7 bases). This CDR3 has 15 residues. In germline, CDR1 is SQVTM, CDR2 ANQGSEA. V lost 2 bases, J lost 4 bases, and 15 bases lay in between.